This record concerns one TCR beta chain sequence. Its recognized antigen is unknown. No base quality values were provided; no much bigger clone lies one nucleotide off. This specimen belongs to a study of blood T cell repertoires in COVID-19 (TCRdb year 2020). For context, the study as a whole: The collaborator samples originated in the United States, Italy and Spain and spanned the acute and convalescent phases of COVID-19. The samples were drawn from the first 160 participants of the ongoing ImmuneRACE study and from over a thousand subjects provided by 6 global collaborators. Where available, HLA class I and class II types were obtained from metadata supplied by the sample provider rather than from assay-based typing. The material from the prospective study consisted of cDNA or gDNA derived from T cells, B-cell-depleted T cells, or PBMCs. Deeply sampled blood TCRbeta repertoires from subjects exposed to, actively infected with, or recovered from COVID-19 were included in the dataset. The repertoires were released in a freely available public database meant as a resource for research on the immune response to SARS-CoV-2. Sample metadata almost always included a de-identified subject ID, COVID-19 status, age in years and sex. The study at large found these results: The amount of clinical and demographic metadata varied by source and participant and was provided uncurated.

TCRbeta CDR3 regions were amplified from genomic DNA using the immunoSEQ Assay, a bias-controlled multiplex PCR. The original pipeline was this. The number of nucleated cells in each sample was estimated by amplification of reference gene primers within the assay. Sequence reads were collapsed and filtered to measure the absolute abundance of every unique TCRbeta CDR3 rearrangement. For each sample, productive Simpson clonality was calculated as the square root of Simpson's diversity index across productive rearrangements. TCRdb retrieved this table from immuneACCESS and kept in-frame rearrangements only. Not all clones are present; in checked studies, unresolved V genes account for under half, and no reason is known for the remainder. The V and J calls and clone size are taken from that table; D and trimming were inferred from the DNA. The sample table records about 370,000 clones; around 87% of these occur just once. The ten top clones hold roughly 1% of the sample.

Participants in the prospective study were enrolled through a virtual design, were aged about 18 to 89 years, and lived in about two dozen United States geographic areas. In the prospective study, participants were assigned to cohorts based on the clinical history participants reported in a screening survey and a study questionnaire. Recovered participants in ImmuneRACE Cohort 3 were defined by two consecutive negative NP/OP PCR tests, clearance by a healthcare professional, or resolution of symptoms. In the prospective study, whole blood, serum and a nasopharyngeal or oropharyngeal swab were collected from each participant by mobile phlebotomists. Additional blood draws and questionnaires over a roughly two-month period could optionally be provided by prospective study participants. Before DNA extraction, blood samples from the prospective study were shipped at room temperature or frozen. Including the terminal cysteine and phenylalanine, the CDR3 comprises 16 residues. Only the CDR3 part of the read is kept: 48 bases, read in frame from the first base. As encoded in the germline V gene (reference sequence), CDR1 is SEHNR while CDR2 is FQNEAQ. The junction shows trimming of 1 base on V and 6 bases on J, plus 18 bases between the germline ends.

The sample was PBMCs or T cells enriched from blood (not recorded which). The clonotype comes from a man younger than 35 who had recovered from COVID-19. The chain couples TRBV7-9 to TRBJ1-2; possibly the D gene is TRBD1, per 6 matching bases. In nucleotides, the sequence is TGTGCCAGCAGCTTAGAGCCTTTCCCACAGGGAAATGGCTACACCTTC. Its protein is CASSLEPFPQGNGYTF. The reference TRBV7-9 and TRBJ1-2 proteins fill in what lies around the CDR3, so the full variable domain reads DTGVSQNPRHKITKRGQNVTFRCDPISEHNRLYWYRQTLGQGPEFLTYFQNEAQLEKSRLLSDRFSAERPKGSFSTLEIQRTEQGDSAMYLCASSLEPFPQGNGYTFGSGTRLTVV.